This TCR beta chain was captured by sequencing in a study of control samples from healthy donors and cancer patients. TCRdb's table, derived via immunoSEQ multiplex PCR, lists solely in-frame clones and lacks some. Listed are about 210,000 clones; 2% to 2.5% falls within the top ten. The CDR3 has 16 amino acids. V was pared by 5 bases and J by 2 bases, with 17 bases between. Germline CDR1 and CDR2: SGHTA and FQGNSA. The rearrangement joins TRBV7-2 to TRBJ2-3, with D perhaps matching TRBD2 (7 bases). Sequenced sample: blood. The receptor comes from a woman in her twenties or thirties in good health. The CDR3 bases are TGTGCCAGCAGCCCCCGTCGGGCGGGGGCCACAGATACGCAGTATTTT. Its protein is CASSPRRAGATDTQYF.